Presented here are 25 T cell receptor beta chains from one specimen sequenced in a study of control samples from healthy donors and cancer patients (dated by TCRdb to about 2020). Library preparation used the immunoSEQ multiplex PCR assay. In its TCRdb copy, this immuneACCESS table keeps in-frame sequences only and misses some clones. Where compared with another copy, unresolved V genes explain less than half of these, and the others have no known cause. The sample table holds about 17,000 clones, of which approximately 88% were seen once. Around 30% of the sample is taken by the ten largest. The sample consisted of PBMCs. Receptors were obtained from a man in his 60s with head and neck cancer.

V usage is TRBV6-5 and J usage is TRBJ1-3, with D perhaps TRBD1 (5 bases). This CDR3 comprises 15 residues. Germline V gives CDR1 MNHEY, CDR2 SVGAGI. V gave up 1 base and J gave up 0 bases, with 7 bases separating them. In DNA form, the CDR3 reads TGTGCCAGCAGTTACTTTAGGGGCTCTGGAAACACCATATATTTT. This gives the protein CASSYFRGSGNTIYF.

This chain joins TRBV4-1 and TRBJ2-5; TRBD1 aligns across 8 bases. Germline V lookup: CDR1 MGHRA, CDR2 YSYEKL. J gave up 5 bases and V 4 bases, and 15 bases lay outside the gene matches. The CDR3 runs to 17 residues. The CDR3 coding sequence is TGCGCCAGCAGCCCTAGGTTGCAGGGGGCCGCAGGGGAGACCCAGTACTTC. It specifies CASSPRLQGAAGETQYF.

V is TRBV5-6 and J is TRBJ1-2; unclear D gene. The CDR3 loop spans 14 amino acids. V was cut by 2 bases and J by 5 bases, with 13 bases left in between. The germline CDR1 and CDR2 sequences are SGHDT and YYEEEE. The CDR3 here is CASSFNENSYGYTF. CDR3 DNA sequence: TGTGCCAGCAGCTTTAATGAGAATAGTTATGGCTACACCTTC.

The rearrangement joins TRBV15 to TRBJ2-1; tentatively, D is TRBD1 (5 bases). The germline V gene encodes CDR1 LNHNV and CDR2 YYDKDF (reference sequence). This CDR3 has 12 residues. Trimming removed 4 bases at V and 6 bases at J, with 7 bases between. The CDR3 region is CATSKGRNEQFF. The CDR3 region has the DNA TGTGCCACCAGCAAGGGGCGCAATGAGCAGTTCTTC. Full variable domain (rest looked up from reference TRBV15 and TRBJ2-1): DAMVIQNPRYQVTQFGKPVTLSCSQTLNHNVMYWYQQKSSQAPKLLFHYYDKDFNNEADTPDNFQSRRPNTSFCFLDIRSPGLGDTAMYLCATSKGRNEQFFGPGTRLTVL.

The chain joins TRBV7-2 to TRBJ2-7; no clear D. CDR3 size: 12 residues. V was trimmed by 5 bases and J by 2 bases, leaving 7 bases between them. Germline-derived CDR1 and CDR2 are SGHTA and FQGNSA. CDR3 sequence reads: CASSLVPYEQYF. CDR3 nucleotide sequence: TGTGCCAGCAGCCTCGTCCCCTACGAGCAGTACTTC.

J is TRBJ1-1 and V is TRBV4-1; D remains unclear. Germline V lookup: CDR1 MGHRA, CDR2 YSYEKL. The V and J ends lost 4 bases and 0 bases respectively, with 15 bases between them. The CDR3 loop spans 16 amino acids. CDR3 loop: CASSLAPVLMNTEAFF. The CDR3 bases are TGCGCCAGCAGCCTCGCCCCGGTGTTGATGAACACTGAAGCTTTCTTT.

This clone was observed a handful of times. This chain uses TRBV12-3 or TRBV12-4 with TRBJ2-2; D remains unclear. The CDR3 sequence is 13 residues long. Trimming shortened V by 9 bases and J by 0 bases, and 8 bases separated the two germline ends. CDR3 sequence: CASRLSNTGELFF. CDR3 bases: TGTGCCAGTAGACTTTCGAACACCGGGGAGCTGTTTTTT.

The chain has TRBV6-4 and TRBJ2-5; D gene unclear. The ends were cut back, 5 bases at V and 0 bases at J, with 13 bases in the middle. This CDR3 spans 15 amino acids. Germline-derived CDR1 and CDR2 are MRHNA and SNTAGT. CDR3 protein: CASSLMTHHQETQYF. Written as DNA, the CDR3 is TGTGCCAGCAGTCTGATGACGCACCACCAAGAGACCCAGTACTTC.

In its sample, this clone ranks as medium-sized. V and J are TRBV6-4 and TRBJ2-1; 13 bases line up with TRBD2. V trimming: 0 bases; J trimming: 6 bases; junction bases outside the gene matches: 5. From germline, CDR1 is MRHNA and CDR2 SNTAGT. The CDR3 loop spans 17 amino acids. CDR3 nucleotide sequence: TGTGCCAGCAGTGACTCCCCGACTAGCGGGGGGCCCAATGAGCAGTTCTTC. Translated: CASSDSPTSGGPNEQFF.

This chain joins TRBV6-4 and TRBJ2-7, with a tentative D call TRBD1 (6 bases). Germline V gene sequence: CDR1 MRHNA, CDR2 SNTAGT. The CDR3 runs 14 residues. V lost 5 bases and J lost 0, with 11 bases in between. This chain's CDR3 is CASSRQEVSYEQYF. The CDR3 region has the DNA TGTGCCAGCAGTCGACAGGAGGTCTCCTACGAGCAGTACTTC.

V gene TRBV5-6 combines with J gene TRBJ2-5, with a weak D call TRBD2 (7 bases). The CDR3 has 16 amino acids. V shed 4 bases and J shed 5 bases, with 21 bases lying between them. The germline V gene encodes CDR1 SGHDT and CDR2 YYEEEE. The CDR3 spells CASSPPPHRGGETQYF. The DNA of the CDR3 is TGTGCCAGCAGCCCCCCGCCCCATAGGGGGGGGGAGACCCAGTACTTC. The full variable domain, rest sourced from reference TRBV5-6 and TRBJ2-5, is DAGVTQSPTHLIKTRGQQVTLRCSPKSGHDTVSWYQQALGQGPQFIFQYYEEEERQRGNFPDRFSGHQFPNYSSELNVNALLLGDSALYLCASSPPPHRGGETQYFGPGTRLLVL.

This clone was counted once. The rearrangement uses TRBV3-1 (or the pseudogene TRBV3-2) and TRBJ1-6; D uncertain. Trimming took 1 base from V and 3 from J, leaving 4 bases between them. The germline V gene has CDR1 LGHDT and CDR2 YNNKEL (reference sequence). This CDR3 comprises 14 residues. CDR3 in amino acids: CASSQGGYNSPLHF. CDR3 nucleotide sequence: TGTGCCAGCAGCCAAGGCGGCTATAATTCACCCCTCCACTTT.

This rearrangement joins TRBV27 to TRBJ2-2; D is undetermined. CDR3 size: 14 residues. Germline CDR1 MNHEY, CDR2 SMNVEV (reference sequence). Trimming removed 5 bases from V and 4 bases from J, with 11 bases in between. CDR3 protein: CASSIYKGTGELFF. The CDR3, as DNA: TGTGCCAGCAGTATCTATAAGGGCACCGGGGAGCTGTTTTTT.

The J gene is TRBJ2-2, the V gene TRBV7-2, with 9 bases matching TRBD2. This CDR3 has 16 amino acids. The germline gives CDR1 SGHTA, CDR2 FQGNSA. The trim removed 4 bases at V and 1 base at J, leaving 4 bases unmatched. The CDR3 loop is CASSSGTSKNTGELFF. The CDR3 nucleotides are TGTGCCAGCAGCTCCGGGACTAGCAAGAACACCGGGGAGCTGTTTTTT.

This clone was counted a few times. This rearrangement joins TRBV14 to TRBJ2-3, with D maybe TRBD2 (5 bases). This CDR3 comprises 13 residues. V was shortened by 1 base and J by 11 bases, with 13 bases between the two germline ends. The germline gives CDR1 SGHDN, CDR2 FVKESK. The CDR3 bases are TGTGCCAGCAGCCAAGGAAAGGGAGCCAAGCAGTATTTT. Translating gives CASSQGKGAKQYF. The variable domain in full, with the rest retrieved from reference TRBV14 and TRBJ2-3, is EAGVTQFPSHSVIEKGQTVTLRCDPISGHDNLYWYRRVMGKEIKFLLHFVKESKQDESGMPNNRFLAERTGGTYSTLKVQPAELEDSGVYFCASSQGKGAKQYFGPGTRLTVL.

This chain's CDR3 is CASSQEWTGYSYEQYF. The CDR3, as DNA: TGTGCCAGCAGCCAAGAATGGACAGGGTACTCCTACGAGCAGTACTTC. The chain links TRBV3-1 (or the pseudogene TRBV3-2) to TRBJ2-7; TRBD1 agrees at 8 bases. Losses at the gene ends were 0 bases for V and 0 bases for J; bases not matched to a gene: 4. Germline V CDR1 and CDR2: LGHDT, YNNKEL (reference sequence). The CDR3 has 16 amino acids.

This clone was recorded only once. This chain uses TRBV2 with TRBJ1-3, with D hard to call. CDR3 length: 14 residues. V was clipped by 1 base and J by 7 bases, with 11 bases between them. Germline CDR1 SNHLY, CDR2 FYNNEI. CDR3 DNA sequence: TGTGCCAGCAGTGAAGAACGGGAGAGTAACACCATATATTTT. This translates into CASSEERESNTIYF.

The rearrangement uses TRBV6-5 and TRBJ2-5; 10 bases are a match to TRBD2. The germline gives CDR1 MNHEY, CDR2 SVGAGI. CDR3 length: 14 amino acids. Germline trimming cut 11 bases from V and 4 bases from J; bases unmatched to any gene: 10. The DNA of the CDR3 is TGTGCCGCCAGAGCGGGACTAGCGCCAGAGACCCAGTACTTC. It encodes CAARAGLAPETQYF.

The chain recombines TRBV2 with TRBJ2-3; D unclear. This CDR3 region has 14 residues. Trimming pared 7 bases from V and 0 bases from J, leaving 11 bases between. Germline CDR1 SNHLY, CDR2 FYNNEI. This CDR3 reads CASMVGSSTDTQYF. The CDR3, as DNA: TGTGCCAGCATGGTTGGTTCTAGCACAGATACGCAGTATTTT.

The chain couples TRBV7-8 to TRBJ1-4; no clear D. CDR1 is SGHVS, CDR2 FQNEAQ, per germline. With 5 bases removed from V and 8 bases from J, the gap between germline ends came to 9 bases. The CDR3 has 12 residues. CDR3 bases: TGTGCCAGCAGCCATAGGCGGGAAAAACTGTTTTTT. As protein: CASSHRREKLFF.

This clone came up once. The chain's CDR3 is CASSLTEVYEQYF. Written as DNA, the CDR3 is TGTGCCAGCAGCTTAACGGAAGTCTACGAGCAGTACTTC. The gene calls are TRBV11-2 and TRBJ2-7; D gene ambiguous. The CDR3 length is 13 residues. V lost 2 bases and J lost 3, with 8 bases in between. Looked up from germline, CDR1 is SGHAT and CDR2 is FQNNGV.

The chain has TRBV9 and TRBJ2-1, with D hard to call. Per germline, CDR1 SGDLS and CDR2 YYNGEE. Deletions cut 0 bases from V and 5 bases from J, with 6 bases between. The CDR3 covers 13 residues. The DNA of the CDR3 is TGTGCCAGCAGCGTAGAATATGACAATGAGCAGTTCTTC. Translating it yields CASSVEYDNEQFF.

The chain combines TRBV4-2 with TRBJ2-3; TRBD2 is a possible D gene (5 bases). The length of the CDR3 is 17 residues. Germline V gene lookup returns CDR1 LGHNA and CDR2 YNFKEQ. V was trimmed by 1 base and J by 6 bases, leaving 20 bases between them. The CDR3 nucleotides read TGTGCCAGCAGCCAAGGCCCGGGTCAGCCGGAGCGGGATACGCAGTATTTT. Protein product: CASSQGPGQPERDTQYF.

The V call is TRBV9, the J call TRBJ1-2; D uncertain. Germline CDR1 and CDR2: SGDLS and YYNGEE. The germline V and J ends were trimmed by 2 bases and 8 bases, with 22 bases remaining between them. This CDR3 spans 16 amino acids. CDR3 DNA: TGTGCCAGCAGCGTTAGACTTGGCTCCTCTAAAGGGGGCTACACCTTC. This translates into CASSVRLGSSKGGYTF.

The V gene is TRBV7-3, the J gene TRBJ1-5; 7 nucleotides align to TRBD1. The CDR3 is made up of 13 amino acids. CDR1 is SGHTA and CDR2 is FQGTGA in the germline V gene. Trimming took 5 bases from V and 8 from J; bases not matched to a gene: 6. For the CDR3, the DNA is TGTGCCAGCAGCGTATACAGGGGAGAGCCCCAGCATTTT. Translating gives CASSVYRGEPQHF.